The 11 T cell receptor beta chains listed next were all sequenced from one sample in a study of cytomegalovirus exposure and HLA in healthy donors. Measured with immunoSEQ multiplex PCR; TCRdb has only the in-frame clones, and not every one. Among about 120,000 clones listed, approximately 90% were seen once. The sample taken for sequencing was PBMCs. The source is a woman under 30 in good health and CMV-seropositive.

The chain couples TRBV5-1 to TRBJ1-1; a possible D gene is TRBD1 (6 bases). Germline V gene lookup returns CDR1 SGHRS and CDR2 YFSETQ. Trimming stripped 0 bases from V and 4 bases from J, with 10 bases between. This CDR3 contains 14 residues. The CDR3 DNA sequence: TGCGCCAGCAGCTTGGTGGGGGCTGGCACTGAAGCTTTCTTT. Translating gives CASSLVGAGTEAFF.

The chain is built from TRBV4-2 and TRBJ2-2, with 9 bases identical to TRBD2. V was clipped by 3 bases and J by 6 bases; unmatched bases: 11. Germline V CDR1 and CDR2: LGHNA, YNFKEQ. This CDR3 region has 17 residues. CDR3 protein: CASSHTLKREVSGELFF. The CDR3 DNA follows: TGTGCCAGCAGCCACACTCTCAAGCGGGAGGTCTCCGGGGAGCTGTTTTTT.

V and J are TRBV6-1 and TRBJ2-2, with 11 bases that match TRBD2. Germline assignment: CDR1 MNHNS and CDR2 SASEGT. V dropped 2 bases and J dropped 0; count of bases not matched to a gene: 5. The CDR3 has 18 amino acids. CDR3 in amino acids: CASSEPPSGRSNTGELFF. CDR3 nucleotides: TGTGCCAGCAGTGAACCGCCTAGCGGGAGGTCGAACACCGGGGAGCTGTTTTTT.

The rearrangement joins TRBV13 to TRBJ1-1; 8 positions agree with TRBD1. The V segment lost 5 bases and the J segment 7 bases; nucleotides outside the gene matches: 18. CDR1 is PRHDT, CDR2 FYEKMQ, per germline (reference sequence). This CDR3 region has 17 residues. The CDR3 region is CASSQTSHQGARGEAFF. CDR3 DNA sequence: TGTGCCAGCAGCCAAACGAGCCACCAGGGGGCGCGGGGTGAAGCTTTCTTT.

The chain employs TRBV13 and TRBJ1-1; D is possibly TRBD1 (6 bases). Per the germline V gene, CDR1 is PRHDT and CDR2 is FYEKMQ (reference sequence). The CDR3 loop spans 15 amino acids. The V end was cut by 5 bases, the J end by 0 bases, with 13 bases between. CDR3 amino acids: CASSPRGGMNTEAFF. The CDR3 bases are TGTGCCAGCAGCCCCAGGGGAGGGATGAACACTGAAGCTTTCTTT.

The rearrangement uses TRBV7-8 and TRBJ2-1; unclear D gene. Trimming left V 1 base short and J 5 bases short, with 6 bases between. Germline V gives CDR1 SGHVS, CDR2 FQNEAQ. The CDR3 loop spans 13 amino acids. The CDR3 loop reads CASSLEHDNEQFF. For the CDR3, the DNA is TGTGCCAGCAGCTTAGAGCACGACAATGAGCAGTTCTTC.

The CDR3 spells CASSFREGDQPQHF. For the CDR3, the DNA is TGTGCCAGCAGTTTTAGGGAGGGGGATCAGCCCCAGCATTTT. V is TRBV28 and J is TRBJ1-5; maybe TRBD1 (6 bases). With 3 bases removed from V and 5 bases from J, the gap between germline ends came to 11 bases. This CDR3 comprises 14 residues. Germline lookup yields CDR1 MDHEN and CDR2 SYDVKM.

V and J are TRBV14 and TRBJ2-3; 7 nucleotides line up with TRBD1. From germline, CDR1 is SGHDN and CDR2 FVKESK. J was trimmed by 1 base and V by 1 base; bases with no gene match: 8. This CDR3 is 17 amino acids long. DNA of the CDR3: TGTGCCAGCAGCCAAGCGAGGAGACAGGGTGGCACAGATACGCAGTATTTT. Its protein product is CASSQARRQGGTDTQYF. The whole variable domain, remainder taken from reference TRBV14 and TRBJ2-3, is EAGVTQFPSHSVIEKGQTVTLRCDPISGHDNLYWYRRVMGKEIKFLLHFVKESKQDESGMPNNRFLAERTGGTYSTLKVQPAELEDSGVYFCASSQARRQGGTDTQYFGPGTRLTVL.

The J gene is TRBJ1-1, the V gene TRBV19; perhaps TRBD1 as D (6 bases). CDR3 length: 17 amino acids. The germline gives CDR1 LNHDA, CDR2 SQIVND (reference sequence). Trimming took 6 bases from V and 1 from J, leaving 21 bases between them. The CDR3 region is CASRPLLGAGTNTEAFF. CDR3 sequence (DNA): TGTGCCAGTAGGCCCCTCTTGGGGGCCGGGACGAACACTGAAGCTTTCTTT.

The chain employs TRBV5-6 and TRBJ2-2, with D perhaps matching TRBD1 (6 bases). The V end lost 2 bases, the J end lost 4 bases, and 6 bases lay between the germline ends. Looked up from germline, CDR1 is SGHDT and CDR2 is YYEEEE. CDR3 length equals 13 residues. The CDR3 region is CASSLQGTGELFF. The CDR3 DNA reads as TGTGCCAGCAGCTTACAGGGCACCGGGGAGCTGTTTTTT. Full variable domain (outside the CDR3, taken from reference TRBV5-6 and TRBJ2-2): DAGVTQSPTHLIKTRGQQVTLRCSPKSGHDTVSWYQQALGQGPQFIFQYYEEEERQRGNFPDRFSGHQFPNYSSELNVNALLLGDSALYLCASSLQGTGELFFGEGSRLTVL.

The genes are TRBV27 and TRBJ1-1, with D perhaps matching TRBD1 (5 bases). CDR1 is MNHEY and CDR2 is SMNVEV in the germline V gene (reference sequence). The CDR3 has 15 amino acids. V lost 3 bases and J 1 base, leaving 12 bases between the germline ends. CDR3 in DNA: TGTGCCAGCAGTTTCTTATCGACAGCGAACACTGAAGCTTTCTTT. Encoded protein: CASSFLSTANTEAFF.